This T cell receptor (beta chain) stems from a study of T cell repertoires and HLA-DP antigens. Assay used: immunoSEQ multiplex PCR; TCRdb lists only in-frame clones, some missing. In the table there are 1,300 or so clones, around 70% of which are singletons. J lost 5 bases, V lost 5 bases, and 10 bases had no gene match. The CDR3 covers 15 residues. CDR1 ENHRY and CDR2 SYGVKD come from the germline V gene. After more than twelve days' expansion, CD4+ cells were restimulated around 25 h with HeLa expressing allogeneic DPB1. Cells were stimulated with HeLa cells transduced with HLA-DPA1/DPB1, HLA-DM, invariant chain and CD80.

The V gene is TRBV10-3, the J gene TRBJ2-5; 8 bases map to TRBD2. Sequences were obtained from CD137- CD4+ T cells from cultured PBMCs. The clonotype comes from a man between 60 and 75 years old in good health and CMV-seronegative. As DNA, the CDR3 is TGTGCCATCAGTCTCACCGGGGGGGCGTTGGAGACCCAGTACTTC. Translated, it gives CAISLTGGALETQYF.